This TCR beta chain is drawn from a study of shared clonotypes between healthy human individuals (dated by TCRdb to about 2020). Regarding the complete study: Three men and two women, aged 18 to 49 years, made up the cohort. To increase sequencing depth and limit assay-specific biases, different laboratories used diverse techniques to prepare libraries and sequence TCR repertoires. To estimate repertoire size and how much clonotype sharing occurs between individuals, the study deeply sequenced the blood TCR repertoires of several healthy adults. Per donor, leukapheresis produced somewhere between about 0.9 and 10 billion PBMCs.

In this sample, this clone turned up a few times. Its recognized antigen is unknown. No base qualities exist here, and no much larger clone lies one base off it. Healthy HIV-negative adults with no recently reported acute infections or vaccinations were included as donors. Every donor was a Caucasian adult residing in Nashville, Tennessee, USA. In the unsorted samples, approximately 82 million PBMCs were counted, and genomic DNA was extracted using the QIAamp DNA Blood Mini kit. Blood was collected by leukapheresis, and PBMCs were isolated by Ficoll-Histopaque density gradient centrifugation and then cryopreserved in liquid nitrogen vapor phase. Here is what the overall study found, with its caveats: Only blood was sampled, and tissue TCR repertoires likely differ from those in blood. The small number of donors limited the genetic and exposure-history diversity represented. Pairwise subsampling indicated that sequencing depth was expected to affect the degree of clonotype sharing among donors.

From a lookup of the germline V gene, CDR1 and CDR2 are MGHRA and YSYEKL. The V end loses 4 bases and the J end loses 2 bases, and a stretch of 12 bases separates them. From its cysteine to its phenylalanine, the CDR3 spans 14 amino acids. The CDR3 DNA has 42 bases and is translated from base 1. Using the deep immunoSEQ assay, multiplex PCR amplified TCR CDR3 regions from genomic DNA. For each cell subset, the extracted genomic DNA was distributed evenly across all wells of several immunoSEQ 96-well plates, and each plate served as one replicate. For unsorted PBMC, each replicate PCR was loaded with roughly 330 ng genomic DNA, equivalent to roughly 33,000 T cell genomes. Ten immunoSEQ deep assay plates were used to sequence the unsorted PBMC genomic DNA. Purified libraries were quantified with a Qubit 3.0 fluorometer, sized on a Bioanalyzer 2100, and re-quantified with the KAPA Library Quantification kit. Every immunoSEQ 96-well plate was sequenced on a separate single-read 150-cycle Illumina NextSeq 550 flow cell. On the authors' methods: The immunoSEQ output contained only junctional sequences without quality scores, so filtering could not match that applied to full-length reads. To assign V/J genes and CDR3, sequences were annotated using PyIR, a Python wrapper for IgBLAST v1.9, with IMGT germline references. Reads were filtered out if the reads had weak V/J assignments (E-value above 1e-6), no CDR3, stop codons, out-of-frame junctions, or ambiguous translated residues. V3J clonotypes were defined by identical inferred V gene, J gene, and CDR3 amino acid sequence. To compute the percentage overlap between repertoires, the number of shared unique clonotypes was divided by the size of the smaller repertoire. Repertoire richness was assessed with RTK rarefaction, the Chao1 estimator, and Recon v2.1 estimates of unobserved clonotypes. This is the immuneACCESS table as TCRdb keeps it, with only in-frame sequences that have V and J called. A part of the clones is gone; compared with another copy, unresolved V genes explain less than half, and the rest is unexplained. V and J calls and clone size are as listed in that table; D and trimming were resolved from the DNA. The sample records about 560,000 clones, about 80% of which are singletons. The ten largest clones represent around 11% of the sample.

The material sequenced was PBMCs. The chain joins TRBV4-1 to TRBJ2-7; no D gene can be assigned with confidence. The source is a woman in her forties in good health. Some clones in this sample may be carry-over from other donors' samples. The CDR3 region has the sequence CASSREAGPYEQYF. The base sequence is TGCGCCAGCAGCCGAGAAGCCGGACCCTACGAGCAGTACTTC.